This entry lists 7 T cell receptor beta chains sequenced from one sample in a study of OX40 agonist ivuxolimab in advanced cancers. Clones were sequenced by immunoSEQ multiplex PCR, and TCRdb holds only the in-frame ones, with some missing. The repertoire consists of over 55,000 clones, with about 88% occurring once and the leading ten covering approximately 2.4%. The sequencing used CD4+ or CD8+ T cells sorted from blood, collected in a trial of the OX40 agonist ivuxolimab. These receptors were taken from an adult with an advanced solid tumor such as melanoma, head and neck, liver or kidney cancer.

CDR3 DNA: TGCGCCAGCAGCCTCCTAGCGGGCCAAGAAGATACGCAGTATTTT. Its translation: CASSLLAGQEDTQYF. This chain uses TRBV5-1 with TRBJ2-3, with 8 bases matching TRBD2. Trimming took 4 bases from V and 5 from J; bases not matched to a gene: 9. CDR1 and CDR2 (germline): SGHRS, YFSETQ. There are 15 residues in the CDR3.

This sequence joins TRBV7-2 and TRBJ2-3; D ambiguous. The CDR3 length is 15 residues. Trimming shortened V by 0 bases and J by 1 base, and 8 bases separated the two germline ends. Per germline, CDR1 SGHTA and CDR2 FQGNSA. The CDR3, as DNA: TGTGCCAGCAGCTTAGCGGCAGATGGCACAGATACGCAGTATTTT. It is translated as CASSLAADGTDTQYF.

The chain carries TRBV30 and TRBJ1-1, with a weak D call TRBD1 (5 bases). V gave up 1 base and J gave up 5 bases, with 8 bases separating them. Germline V gives CDR1 GTSNPN, CDR2 SVGIG (reference sequence). CDR3 length equals 12 residues. CDR3 sequence: CAWSGQRTEAFF. Here the CDR3 DNA reads TGTGCCTGGAGTGGACAGAGAACTGAAGCTTTCTTT.

The rearrangement uses TRBV5-8 and TRBJ1-5; a weak D match, TRBD1 (6 bases). The CDR3 runs to 17 residues. CDR1 is SGHTS and CDR2 is YDEGEE in the germline V gene. Trimming removed 2 bases at V and 1 base at J, with 16 bases between. As DNA, the CDR3 is TGTGCCAGCAGCTTTTACTGGGGGCTAGAGAGCAATCAGCCCCAGCATTTT. Its translation: CASSFYWGLESNQPQHF.

This clone was observed a few times. The V call is TRBV2, the J call TRBJ2-1, with 12 bases identical to TRBD2. The CDR3 totals 15 residues. Trimming at V came to 6 bases and at J to 4 bases, leaving 4 bases not matched to a gene. Germline V gives CDR1 SNHLY, CDR2 FYNNEI. CDR3 nucleotides: TGTGCCAGCAGCTTACTAGCGGGGGGTTACAATGAGCAGTTCTTC. It codes for CASSLLAGGYNEQFF. Together with reference TRBV2 and TRBJ2-1, the CDR3 gives the full variable domain: EPEVTQTPSHQVTQMGQEVILRCVPISNHLYFYWYRQILGQKVEFLVSFYNNEISEKSEIFDDQFSVERPDGSNFTLKIRSTKLEDSAMYFCASSLLAGGYNEQFFGPGTRLTVL.

V usage is TRBV7-8 and J usage is TRBJ1-1; D possibly corresponds to TRBD1 (6 bases). The CDR3 covers 16 residues. Trimming pared 2 bases from V and 2 bases from J, leaving 15 bases between. Per germline, CDR1 SGHVS and CDR2 FQNEAQ. In DNA form, the CDR3 reads TGTGCCAGCAGCTTACACAGGGAGGGTCTCAACACTGAAGCTTTCTTT. Its protein product is CASSLHREGLNTEAFF.

The J gene is TRBJ1-2, the V gene TRBV5-6; 8 nucleotides agree with TRBD1. This CDR3 spans 15 amino acids. Germline trimming cut 4 bases from V and 2 bases from J; bases unmatched to any gene: 7. Germline lookup yields CDR1 SGHDT and CDR2 YYEEEE. CDR3 sequence (DNA): TGTGCCAGCAGCCGCTCGGACAGGGTCAACTATGGCTACACCTTC. It translates to CASSRSDRVNYGYTF.